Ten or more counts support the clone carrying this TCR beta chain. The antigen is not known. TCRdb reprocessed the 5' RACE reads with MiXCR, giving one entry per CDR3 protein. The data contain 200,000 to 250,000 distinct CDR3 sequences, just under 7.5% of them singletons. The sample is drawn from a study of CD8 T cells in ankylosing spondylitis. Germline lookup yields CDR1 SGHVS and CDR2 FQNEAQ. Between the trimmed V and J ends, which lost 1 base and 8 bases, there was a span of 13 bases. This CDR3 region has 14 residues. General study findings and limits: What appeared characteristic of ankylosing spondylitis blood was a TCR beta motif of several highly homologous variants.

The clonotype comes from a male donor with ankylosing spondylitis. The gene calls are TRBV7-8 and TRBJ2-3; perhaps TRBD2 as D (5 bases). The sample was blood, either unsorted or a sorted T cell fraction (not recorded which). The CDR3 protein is CASSLGPYEGTQYF. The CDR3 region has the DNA TGTGCCAGCAGCTTAGGCCCCTACGAGGGTACGCAGTATTTT.